This T cell receptor beta chain was sequenced for a study of blood T cell repertoires in COVID-19 (dated by TCRdb to about 2020). Study-level background: The collaborator samples originated in the United States, Italy and Spain and spanned the acute and convalescent phases of COVID-19. The samples were drawn from the first 160 participants of the ongoing ImmuneRACE study and from over a thousand subjects provided by 6 global collaborators. A freely available public database, intended as a resource for researchers studying the immune response to SARS-CoV-2, is where the repertoires were released. A de-identified subject ID, COVID-19 status, age in years and sex were almost always included in the sample metadata. HLA class I and class II types, where available, came from metadata supplied by the sample provider rather than from assay-based typing. Deeply sampled blood TCRbeta repertoires from subjects exposed to, actively infected with, or recovered from COVID-19 were included in the dataset. The material from the prospective study consisted of cDNA or gDNA derived from T cells, B-cell-depleted T cells, or PBMCs.

About this clone itself: The antigen it recognizes is unknown. No per-base quality is available; no much larger clone lies one base away.

The immunoSEQ Assay, a bias-controlled multiplex PCR, was used to amplify TCRbeta CDR3 regions from genomic DNA. Per the authors' processing: Nucleated cell counts per sample were estimated from amplification of reference gene primers within the assay. To quantify the absolute abundance of each unique TCRbeta CDR3 rearrangement, sequence reads were collapsed and filtered. Productive Simpson clonality was computed per sample as the square root of Simpson's diversity index over productive rearrangements. What TCRdb holds here is the immuneACCESS table cut down to in-frame rearrangements. Part of the clones is not present; checked against another copy, under half of the missing clones reflect an unresolved V gene, and the others are unexplained. V and J calls and clone size are copied from that table; D and trimming were computed from the DNA. This sample holds some 90,000 clones; approximately 82% were observed only once. Roughly 11% of the sample comes from the top ten.

Collaborating institutions collected whole blood in K2EDTA tubes following their own protocols. Collaborator samples were shipped for TCRbeta analysis as frozen whole blood, isolated PBMCs, or DNA extracted from either sample type. Trimming removed 1 base from V and 11 bases from J; the gene matches leave 13 bases unexplained. Via the germline V gene (reference sequence), CDR1 is LNHNV and CDR2 YYDKDF. Reading from cysteine to phenylalanine, the CDR3 counts 16 amino acids. The only DNA kept is the CDR3, 48 bases in frame from the first base. General conclusions and limits of the study: The quantity of clinical and demographic metadata differed by source and by participant and was supplied without curation.

This sequence originates from a human donor in a cohort sampled during active COVID-19. Sequencing was carried out using peripheral blood. The sequence joins TRBV15 to TRBJ2-3; TRBD2 aligns with 9 central bases. The CDR3 protein sequence reads: CATSRGSSGVQSGQYF. Read as DNA, the sequence is TGTGCCACCAGCAGAGGGTCTAGCGGGGTACAAAGCGGGCAGTATTTT.